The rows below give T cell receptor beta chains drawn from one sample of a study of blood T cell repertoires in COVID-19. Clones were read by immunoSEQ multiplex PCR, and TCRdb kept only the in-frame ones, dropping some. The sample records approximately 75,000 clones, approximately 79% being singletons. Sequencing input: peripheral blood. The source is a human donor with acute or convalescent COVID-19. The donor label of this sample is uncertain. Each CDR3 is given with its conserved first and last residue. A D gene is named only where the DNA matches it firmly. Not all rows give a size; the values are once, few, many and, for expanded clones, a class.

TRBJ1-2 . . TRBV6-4 TGTGCCAGCGTCAGGGGCTCTGGCTACACCTTC CASVRGSGYTF
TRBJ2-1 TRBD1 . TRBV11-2 TGTGCCAGCAGCTGGCTGCGGGACAGGGGTGGGAATGAGCAGTTCTTC CASSWLRDRGGNEQFF
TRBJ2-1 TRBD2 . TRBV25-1 TGTGCCAGCAGGGAAACTAGCGGGAGTGTGAATGAGCAGTTCTTC CASRETSGSVNEQFF
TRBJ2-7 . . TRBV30 TGTGCCTGGAGCGCAAGCATGTGGGAGCAGTACTTC CAWSASMWEQYF
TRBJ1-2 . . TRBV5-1 TGCGCCAGCAGCTTGGGCAGCGAGCTTTATGGCTACACCTTC CASSLGSELYGYTF
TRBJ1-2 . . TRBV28 TGTGCCAGCTTTAATAGAGGGTTTGGCTACACCTTC CASFNRGFGYTF
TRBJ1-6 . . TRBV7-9 TGTGCCAGCAGCAGCAGGGAATTCTCACCCCTCCACTTT CASSSREFSPLHF
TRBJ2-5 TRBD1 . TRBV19 TGTGCCAGTAACCGGGACAGGGCTCAAGAGACCCAGTACTTC CASNRDRAQETQYF
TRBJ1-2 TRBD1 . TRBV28 TGTGCCAGCAGTCCGACAGGGGGGATCTATGGCTACACCTTC CASSPTGGIYGYTF
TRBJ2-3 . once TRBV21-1 TGTGCCAGCAGTAAGCGAATTGGTGCTAGCACAGATACGCAGTATTTT CASSKRIGASTDTQYF
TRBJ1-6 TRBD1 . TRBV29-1 TGCAGCGACCGAATCCGGGACAGCTATTCACCCCTCCACTTT CSDRIRDSYSPLHF
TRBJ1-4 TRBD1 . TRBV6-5 TGTGCCAGCAGCCCCCCCGGGACAGGGCCTGAAAAACTGTTTTTT CASSPPGTGPEKLFF
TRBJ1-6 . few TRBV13 TGTGCCAGCAGCGCCAGGAATTCACCCCTCCACTTT CASSARNSPLHF
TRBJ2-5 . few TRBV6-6 TGTGCCAGCAGTTCAGTAGCGGAGACCCAGTACTTC CASSSVAETQYF
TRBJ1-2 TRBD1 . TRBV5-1 TGCGCCAGCAGCTTGGGACAGGGGGTTGACTATGGCTACACCTTC CASSLGQGVDYGYTF
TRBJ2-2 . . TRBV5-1 TGCGCCAGCAGCTTGGATCCAGCGACCGGGGAGCTGTTTTTT CASSLDPATGELFF
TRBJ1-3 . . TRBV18 TGTGCCAGCTCACCTTTGGAAGGGGCTGAGACAAACACCATATATTTT CASSPLEGAETNTIYF
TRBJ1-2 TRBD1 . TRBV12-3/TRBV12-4 TGTGCCAGCACCCAGGGGGTAGGAGGAGGCTACACCTTC CASTQGVGGGYTF
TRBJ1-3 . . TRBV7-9 TGTGCCACCACCTCCAACCTTGAGAGAGTCGGAAACACCATATATTTT CATTSNLERVGNTIYF
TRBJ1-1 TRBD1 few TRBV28 TGTGCCAGCAGTTTGGGCAGGGGGGTTTGGAACACTGAAGCTTTCTTT CASSLGRGVWNTEAFF
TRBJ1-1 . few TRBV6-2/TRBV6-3 TGTGCCAGCACCCCACCGGGGGTTTCGAACACTGAAGCTTTCTTT CASTPPGVSNTEAFF
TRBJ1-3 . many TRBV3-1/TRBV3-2 TGTGCCAGCAGCTTAAGAGGAGGAACCTCTGGAAACACCATATATTTT CASSLRGGTSGNTIYF
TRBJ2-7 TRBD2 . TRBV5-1 TGCGCCAGCAGCTTCCCTGTGGGGGGACTACCCTACGAGCAGTACTTC CASSFPVGGLPYEQYF
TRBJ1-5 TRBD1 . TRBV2 TGTGCCAGCAGACCAGGGGGCGCCTTTCAGCCCCAGCATTTT CASRPGGAFQPQHF
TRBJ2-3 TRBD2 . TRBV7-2 TGTGCCAGCAGCTTAAGGCCGACTAGCGGGAGCACAGATACGCAGTATTTT CASSLRPTSGSTDTQYF
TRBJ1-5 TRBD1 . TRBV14 TGTGCCAGCAGCCGAGGGGGCACTCAGCCCCAGCATTTT CASSRGGTQPQHF
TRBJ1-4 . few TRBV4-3 TGCGCCAGCAGCCAAGATCTTGGGGGCGCGAGGGAAAAACTGTTTTTT CASSQDLGGAREKLFF
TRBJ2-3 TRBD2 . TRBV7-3 TGTGCCAGCAGCTTAACCCCTAGCGGGAGACAATCAGATACGCAGTATTTT CASSLTPSGRQSDTQYF
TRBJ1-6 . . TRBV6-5 TGTGCCAGCAGCCCAAGACTCCTCCACTTT CASSPRLLHF
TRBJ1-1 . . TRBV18 TGTGCCAGCTCACCACCCTCAGGGATGAACACTGAAGCTTTCTTT CASSPPSGMNTEAFF
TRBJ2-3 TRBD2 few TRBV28 TGTGCCAGCAGTTTAACGACTAGCGGGAGGGCCATCACAGATACGCAGTATTTT CASSLTTSGRAITDTQYF
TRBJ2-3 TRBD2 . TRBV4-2 TGTGCCAGCAGCCAAGAGGCTAGCGGGGGAACAGATACGCAGTATTTT CASSQEASGGTDTQYF
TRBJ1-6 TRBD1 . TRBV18 TGTGCCAGCTCGCTGGACAGGGCGGTATCACCCCTCCACTTT CASSLDRAVSPLHF
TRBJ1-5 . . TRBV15 TGTGCCACCAGCTGGAGATCTGATAGCAATCAGCCCCAGCATTTT CATSWRSDSNQPQHF
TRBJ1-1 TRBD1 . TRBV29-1 TGCAGCGTACGGACAGGGGGCGGGACTGAAGCTTTCTTT CSVRTGGGTEAFF
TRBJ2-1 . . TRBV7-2 TGTGCCAGCACCCCTCCAAGGACAGAGCAGTTCTTC CASTPPRTEQFF
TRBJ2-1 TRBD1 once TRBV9 TGTGCCAGCAGCGTAGATGCAGGGGGCCTCCACAATGAGCAGTTCTTC CASSVDAGGLHNEQFF
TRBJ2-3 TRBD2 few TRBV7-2 TGTGCCAGCAGCCTTGCGGGGGGGGATCCCCTGGAGTATTTT CASSLAGGDPLEYF
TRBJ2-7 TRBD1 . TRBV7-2 TGTGCCAGCAGCGTCCGGGACAGGGGGGTTTACGAGCAGTACTTC CASSVRDRGVYEQYF
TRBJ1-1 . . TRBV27 TGTGCCAGCAGTTCCCGACGGGGAATGAACACTGAAGCTTTCTTT CASSSRRGMNTEAFF
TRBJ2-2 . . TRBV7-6 TGTGCCAGCAGTCCCGACAAGCCCGGGGAGCTGTTTTTT CASSPDKPGELFF
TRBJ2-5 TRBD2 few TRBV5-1 TGCGCCAGCAGCACCAACCGACTAGCGGGGGCCAGACAAGAGACCCAGTACTTC CASSTNRLAGARQETQYF
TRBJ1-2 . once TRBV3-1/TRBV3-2 TGTGCCAGCAGCCAGTTTAGGTCTAGGTACTATGGCTACACCTTC CASSQFRSRYYGYTF
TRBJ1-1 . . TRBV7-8 TGTGCCAGCAGCATGACAGGAGGACGTGAAGCTTTCTTT CASSMTGGREAFF
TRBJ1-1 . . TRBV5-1 TGCGCCAGCAGCTTGCGCCTGACCGGGACACCCAACACTGAAGCTTTCTTT CASSLRLTGTPNTEAFF
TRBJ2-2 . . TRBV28 TGTGCCAGCAGTTTACCGTCCGGGGAGCTGTTTTTT CASSLPSGELFF
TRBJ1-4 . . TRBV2 TGTGCCAGCAGTGAAACCGGCAGGGTAGGAGAAAAACTGTTTTTT CASSETGRVGEKLFF
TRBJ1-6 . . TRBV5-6 TGTGCCAGCAGCCCAAAGAGAGGGAAAGGGTCACCCCTCCACTTT CASSPKRGKGSPLHF
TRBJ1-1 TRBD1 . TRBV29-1 TGCAGCTTAGACAGGGGGAACACTGAAGCTTTCTTT CSLDRGNTEAFF
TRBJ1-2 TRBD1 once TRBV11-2 TGTGCCAGCAGCTTAGATCTAGGGACAGACTATGGCTACACCTTC CASSLDLGTDYGYTF
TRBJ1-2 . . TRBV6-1 TGTGCCAGCAGTGAGAGTTCCCTCGGGGGTGGCTACACCTTC CASSESSLGGGYTF
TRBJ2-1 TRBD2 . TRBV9 TGTGCCAGCAGCGTCACTCAACTAGCGTCGAATGAGCAGTTCTTC CASSVTQLASNEQFF